The next 13 T cell receptor beta chains were all read from a single sample in a study of multiple sclerosis patients with progressive multifocal leukoencephalopathy. Assay: immunoSEQ multiplex PCR; the TCRdb copy retains only in-frame clones and omits some. This sample has more than 30,000 clones, with 85% to 95% found just once. Time point of the sample: before natalizumab initiation. The sequenced material came from PBMCs. These receptors were collected from a man aged 25-45 years with multiple sclerosis.

Here the CDR3 DNA reads TGTGCCAGTAGTATATCCCACTCGGTAACAGCTTTCTTT. It codes for CASSISHSVTAFF. The chain is built from TRBV19 and TRBJ1-1, with no clear D. Between the trimmed V and J ends, which lost 2 bases and 10 bases, there was a span of 14 bases. This CDR3 spans 13 amino acids. Germline CDR1 reads LNHDA; CDR2 reads SQIVND (reference sequence). Based on the CDR3 plus reference TRBV19 and TRBJ1-1, the full variable domain is DGGITQSPKYLFRKEGQNVTLSCEQNLNHDAMYWYRQDPGQGLRLIYYSQIVNDFQKGDIAEGYSVSREKKESFPLTVTSAQKNPTAFYLCASSISHSVTAFFGQGTRLTVV.

The chain employs TRBV7-3 and TRBJ2-2; D unresolved. The CDR3 loop spans 12 amino acids. Trimming shortened V by 6 bases and J by 4 bases, and 6 bases separated the two germline ends. Germline V gene sequence: CDR1 SGHTA, CDR2 FQGTGA. CDR3 bases: TGTGCCAGCAGTTCCCTCACCGGGGAGCTGTTTTTT. Amino acid sequence: CASSSLTGELFF.

The genes are TRBV28 and TRBJ2-7; D not certain. This CDR3 has 12 residues. Germline lookup yields CDR1 MDHEN and CDR2 SYDVKM. Trimming stripped 3 bases from V and 3 bases from J, with 6 bases between. The CDR3 here is CASSFGFYEQYF. As DNA, the CDR3 is TGTGCCAGCAGTTTTGGCTTCTACGAGCAGTACTTC.

The gene calls are TRBV10-2 and TRBJ2-1, with 7 nucleotides matching TRBD2. Germline lookup yields CDR1 WSHSY and CDR2 SAAADI. This CDR3 region has 16 residues. V shed 2 bases and J 4 bases; nucleotides not matched to a gene: 8. The CDR3 DNA reads as TGCGCCAGCAGTGAGGGGGGGAGGGCATTGTACAATGAGCAGTTCTTC. Its protein product is CASSEGGRALYNEQFF.

The chain has TRBV4-2 and TRBJ2-3, with 7 positions matching TRBD1. The CDR3 is 14 residues long. J gave up 6 bases and V 0 bases, and 3 bases lay outside the gene matches. Looked up from germline, CDR1 is LGHNA and CDR2 is YNFKEQ. DNA for the CDR3: TGTGCCAGCAGCCAAGAAGGGGGCAGGGATACGCAGTATTTT. Translated: CASSQEGGRDTQYF.

This clone was counted once. The rearrangement joins TRBV7-2 to TRBJ2-1; no firm D call. From germline, CDR1 is SGHTA and CDR2 FQGNSA. CDR3 length: 13 amino acids. V lost 6 bases, J lost 9 bases, and 15 bases lay in between. For the CDR3, the DNA is TGTGCCAGCAGTCTTGGGGTAGCAGGTGAGCAGTTCTTC. This gives the protein CASSLGVAGEQFF.

This clone was seen just once. V usage is TRBV7-2 and J usage is TRBJ1-2, with D tentatively TRBD1 (5 bases). The V end lost 3 bases, the J end lost 4 bases, and 9 bases lay between the germline ends. This CDR3 comprises 13 residues. The germline V gene encodes CDR1 SGHTA and CDR2 FQGNSA. This CDR3 is CASSLQGSYGYTF. The CDR3 DNA is TGTGCCAGCAGCTTGCAGGGCAGCTATGGCTACACCTTC.

The J gene is TRBJ2-7, the V gene TRBV6-1; TRBD2 is a possible D gene (6 bases). Germline CDR1 reads MNHNS; CDR2 reads SASEGT. Trimming removed 3 bases from V and 7 bases from J, with 13 bases in between. The CDR3 length is 13 residues. The CDR3 spells CASSDPQGGEQYF. In DNA form, the CDR3 reads TGTGCCAGCAGTGACCCCCAGGGAGGAGAGCAGTACTTC.

J is TRBJ1-1 and V is TRBV7-8; TRBD1 agrees at 7 bases. Germline V gene data show CDR1 as SGHVS and CDR2 as FQNEAQ. This CDR3 has 15 residues. The ends lost 0 bases at V and 9 bases at J; junction bases unmatched: 10. CDR3 nucleotide sequence: TGTGCCAGCAGCTTAGCGCCCGGCAGGGGGGGAAAAGCTTTCTTT. Residues: CASSLAPGRGGKAFF.

The chain employs TRBV19 and TRBJ2-7, with 10 bases aligning to TRBD1. Germline CDR1 and CDR2: LNHDA and SQIVND (reference sequence). CDR3 length equals 15 residues. J gave up 2 bases and V 3 bases, and 4 bases lay outside the gene matches. As DNA, the CDR3 is TGTGCCAGTAGTATCGGACAGGGGGAAACCTACGAGCAGTACTTC. The encoded protein is CASSIGQGETYEQYF.

The chain combines TRBV12-5 with TRBJ1-4; D perhaps matches TRBD1 (5 bases). The CDR3 loop spans 14 amino acids. V was clipped by 6 bases and J by 4 bases, with 12 bases between them. CDR1 and CDR2 (germline): LGHNT, FRNRAP. CDR3 in DNA: TGTGCTAGTGGGCAGGGTTTGGGTAATGAAAAACTGTTTTTT. Its protein is CASGQGLGNEKLFF.

The chain employs TRBV14 and TRBJ2-7, with 7 bases fitting TRBD2. Germline CDR1 and CDR2: SGHDN and FVKESK. V was clipped by 4 bases and J by 1 base; unmatched bases: 16. This CDR3 region has 18 residues. Here the CDR3 reads CASSPSGAQLAASYEQYF. In nucleotides, the CDR3 is TGTGCCAGCAGCCCAAGTGGTGCGCAGCTAGCGGCTTCCTACGAGCAGTACTTC.

The chain links TRBV6-1 to TRBJ2-1; TRBD2 matches 8 bases. The CDR3 loop spans 15 amino acids. Per germline, CDR1 MNHNS and CDR2 SASEGT. V trimming: 3 bases; J trimming: 4 bases; junction bases outside the gene matches: 5. Here the CDR3 DNA reads TGTGCCAGCAGTGATCGACTAGCGATATACAATGAGCAGTTCTTC. It encodes CASSDRLAIYNEQFF.